This entry lists 26 T cell receptor beta chains sequenced from one sample in a study of tumor-infiltrating lymphocytes in primary liver carcinoma. TCR beta cDNA came from roughly 450 ng total RNA, primed with a constant-region primer. Slightly modified ARM-PCR served as the procedure for the TCR beta libraries. These libraries came from three rounds of nested multiplex PCR. The first two PCR rounds used TRBV1-TRBV30 primers with a Cbeta primer, roughly 10 cycles each. One entry per CDR3 protein, called by TCRdb with MiXCR from the multiplex PCR reads. The sample contains tens of thousands of distinct CDR3 sequences, around 79% of which appear only once. Each 20-30 mg portion of unsorted bulk tissue served as the source for co-extraction of RNA and DNA. Sequenced input: liver tumor tissue from sampling region 3. The subset: tumor region T3, left-lateral pole. The receptors come from a man between 40 and 49 years old with primary liver carcinoma and hepatitis B virus infection.

With regard to this clonotype: One end of the junction does not line up with germline, which may come from a read error. V and J are TRBV6-2 or TRBV6-3 and TRBJ2-2, with TRBD2 identical over 8 bases. Germline CDR1 MNHEY, CDR2 SVGEGT. This CDR3 contains 15 residues. CDR3 coding DNA: TGTGCCAGCCGCCTAAGCGGGAGTCGAGTCGGGGAGCCGTTTTTT. Its translation: CASRLSGSRVGEPFF.

The chain employs TRBV10-2 and TRBJ2-5; D may be TRBD2 (5 bases). Trimming stripped 8 bases from V and 9 bases from J, with 16 bases between. In germline, CDR1 is WSHSY, CDR2 SAAADI. The CDR3 spans 12 residues. CDR3 nucleotide sequence: TGCGCCAGCGGGAGCGTCAAAAAGGCCCAGTACTTC. This sequence encodes CASGSVKKAQYF.

Turning to this clonotype: Since the CDR3 does not end with the conserved phenylalanine or tryptophan, this likely comes from a read error. It is unclear where the CDR3 begins or ends on the DNA, so no DNA is shown, and the CDR3 is as TCRdb lists it. The rearrangement links TRBV11-1 to TRBJ2-7. The CDR3 spans 13 residues, counting both ends. Germline V CDR1 and CDR2: SGHAT, FQDESV (reference sequence). The CDR3 protein is CASCLRSPYERYL.

This chain connects TRBV29-1 to TRBJ2-7, with TRBD1 as a possible D gene (7 bases). CDR3 length: 13 residues. Germline V gene data show CDR1 as SQVTM and CDR2 as ANQGSEA. CDR3 sequence: CNVEEGAPSEQYF. The CDR3 coding sequence is TGCAATGTTGAGGAGGGGGCGCCCTCCGAGCAGTACTTC.

As regards this clonotype: No conserved phenylalanine or tryptophan is present at the end of the CDR3, so a read error is the likely explanation. The rearrangement links TRBV6-1 to TRBJ1-2; 7 bases are a match to TRBD1. Trimming removed 6 bases from V and 7 bases from J; junction bases left unmatched: 14. Germline-derived CDR1 and CDR2 are MNHNS and SASEGT. There are 15 residues in the CDR3. DNA for the CDR3: TGTGCCAGCAGCATGGCAGGGGGTATTGACTGTGGCTACACCTAC. Translating it yields CASSMAGGIDCGYTY.

The chain uses TRBV10-3 and TRBJ2-7; 7 bases are shared with TRBD1. The germline V gene encodes CDR1 ENHRY and CDR2 SYGVKD. Trimming cost V 2 bases and J 4 bases; bases outside gene matches: 17. CDR3 length: 18 amino acids. The CDR3 nucleotides are TGTGCCATCAGTGAGATGACAGGGATGGTCCGCAATTCATACGAGCAGTACTTC. Amino acid sequence: CAISEMTGMVRNSYEQYF.

In this sample, this clonotype is medium-sized. The rearrangement uses TRBV10-1 and TRBJ2-2, with D possibly being TRBD2 (6 bases). V gave up 3 bases and J gave up 0 bases, with 8 bases separating them. The CDR3 covers 15 residues. CDR1 is WNHNN, CDR2 SYGVQD, per germline (reference sequence). This CDR3 reads CASSEGGTNTGELFF. CDR3 bases: TGCGCCAGCAGTGAAGGCGGGACGAACACCGGGGAGCTGTTTTTT.

V and J are TRBV11-2 and TRBJ1-1; TRBD1 might be the D (5 bases). The CDR3 runs to 14 residues. The V and J ends lost 6 bases and 5 bases respectively, with 16 bases between them. From germline, CDR1 is SGHAT and CDR2 FQNNGV. Here the CDR3 reads CASRTASPVTEAFF. The CDR3 DNA reads as TGTGCCAGCAGGACAGCCAGTCCCGTAACTGAAGCTTTCTTT.

In regard to this clonotype: Sequence at one end of the junction differs from germline and may be a read error. The J gene is TRBJ1-5, the V gene TRBV12-3 or TRBV12-4, with no clear D. The CDR3 has 14 residues. CDR3 nucleotides: TGTGCAAGCAGTTTACCGCAGGGCAATCAGCCCCAGCATTTT. It is translated as CASSLPQGNQPQHF.

This clonotype has just a few counts. V usage is TRBV12-3 or TRBV12-4 and J usage is TRBJ2-5; D is perhaps TRBD2 (6 bases). Trimming took 5 bases from V and 3 from J, leaving 16 bases between them. The CDR3 length is 15 residues. This CDR3 is CASSPHGGPKETQYF. In DNA, the CDR3 is TGTGCCAGCAGTCCCCACGGGGGTCCGAAAGAGACCCAGTACTTC.

The sample holds many counts of this clonotype. CDR3 nucleotides: TGTGCCAGCAGCCTAACCCTGACAGGTAGAGGGGAGACCCAGTACTTC. Translating it yields CASSLTLTGRGETQYF. The J gene is TRBJ2-5, the V gene TRBV7-8; possibly TRBD1 for D (6 bases). This CDR3 spans 16 amino acids. Trimming removed 5 bases at V and 5 bases at J, with 21 bases between. Germline loops: CDR1 SGHVS, CDR2 FQNEAQ.

The gene calls are TRBV6-5 and TRBJ2-2; 7 bases align to TRBD2. CDR1 MNHEY and CDR2 SVGAGI come from the germline V gene. With 0 bases clipped from V and 9 bases from J, the junction kept 7 bases outside the gene matches. CDR3 size: 15 residues. For the CDR3, the DNA is TGTGCCAGCAGTTACTCGGGAGGGAGCGGCAGGGAGCTGTTTTTT. It encodes CASSYSGGSGRELFF.

CDR3 nucleotide sequence: TGTGCTAGTGGTTTCGGCGGTGAAGCTTTCTTT. Amino acid sequence: CASGFGGEAFF. The chain uses TRBV12-5 and TRBJ1-1; D unclear. The germline V and J ends were trimmed by 3 bases and 7 bases, with 6 bases remaining between them. This CDR3 spans 11 amino acids. The germline CDR1 and CDR2 sequences are LGHNT and FRNRAP.

This clonotype was detected ten times or more. The chain has TRBV10-3 and TRBJ2-3, with TRBD1 matching 7 bases. Germline loops: CDR1 ENHRY, CDR2 SYGVKD. The junction had 8 bases not matched to a gene; V was cut back by 0 bases and J by 5 bases. This CDR3 has 16 amino acids. CDR3 coding DNA: TGTGCCATCAGTGAGTCGAAGGGGGCCGTCAGAGATACGCAGTATTTT. Residues: CAISESKGAVRDTQYF.

Points on this clonotype: A much more abundant neighbour one base away suggests this may be a read error. The gene calls are TRBV28 and TRBJ1-5; TRBD1 might be the D (6 bases). CDR1 is MDHEN and CDR2 is SYDVKM in the germline V gene. The CDR3 has 16 amino acids. The CDR3 sequence is CVSSLWAGAKNQPQHF. The CDR3 nucleotides read TGTGTCAGCAGTTTATGGGCGGGGGCGAAGAATCAGCCCCAGCATTTT. Variable domain in full (rest from reference TRBV28 and TRBJ1-5): DVKVTQSSRYLVKRTGEKVFLECVQDMDHENMFWYRQDPGLGLRLIYFSYDVKMKEKGDIPEGYSVSREKKERFSLILESASTNQTSMYLCVSSLWAGAKNQPQHFGDGTRLSIL.

As to this clonotype: Possible read error: a much larger clone is one base away. The chain recombines TRBV4-1 with TRBJ2-7; 7 bases match TRBD2. Looked up from germline, CDR1 is MGHRA and CDR2 is YSYEKL. J gave up 0 bases and V 3 bases, and 14 bases lay outside the gene matches. The CDR3 runs 18 residues. The CDR3 protein is CASSQGPFLGGSSYEQYF. The DNA of the CDR3 is TGCGCCAGCAGCCAGGGACCCTTCTTGGGGGGGAGCTCCTACGAGCAGTACTTC.

About this clonotype: An end of the junction does not agree with germline; a read error may underlie this. This rearrangement joins TRBV11-2 to TRBJ2-7; D is perhaps TRBD2 (5 bases). CDR3 size: 14 residues. CDR1 is SGHAT, CDR2 FQNNGV, per germline. The CDR3 sequence is CVSGLTDTAYEQYF. CDR3 DNA sequence: TGTGTCAGCGGCTTAACTGACACAGCCTACGAGCAGTACTTC.

This clonotype was seen only a few times. The chain links TRBV9 to TRBJ2-7; 9 nucleotides match TRBD2. V dropped 4 bases and J dropped 0; count of bases not matched to a gene: 5. The CDR3 spans 15 residues. CDR1 SGDLS and CDR2 YYNGEE come from the germline V gene. This chain's CDR3 is CASSPSSGVSYEQYF. The CDR3 DNA reads TGTGCCAGCAGCCCCTCTAGCGGGGTCTCCTACGAGCAGTACTTC.

Notes on this clonotype: A much larger clone lies one base from this, so it may be a read error. The chain uses TRBV28 and TRBJ2-3; 7 nucleotides match TRBD2. The CDR3 runs 17 residues. The germline V gene has CDR1 MDHEN and CDR2 SYDVKM. CDR3 bases: TGTGCCAGCAGTGGGAGTTCGCGAGCGGGAAGGTCAGATATGCAGTATTTT. This gives the protein CASSGSSRAGRSDMQYF.

The chain's CDR3 is CSVENATVTQYF. In nucleotides, the CDR3 is TGCAGCGTTGAAAATGCGACGGTTACGCAGTATTTT. V gene TRBV29-1 combines with J gene TRBJ2-3; D is ambiguous. The CDR3 covers 12 residues. Germline V lookup: CDR1 SQVTM, CDR2 ANQGSEA. The germline V and J ends were trimmed by 2 bases and 8 bases, with 11 bases remaining between them.

As concerns this clonotype: Given a much more abundant clone one base away, this may be a read error. This rearrangement joins TRBV7-9 to TRBJ2-3; the match to TRBD1 covers 10 bases. Germline CDR1 reads SEHNR; CDR2 reads FQNEAQ (reference sequence). The CDR3 runs 13 residues. CDR3 in amino acids: CASSSRDRGSLHF. CDR3 bases: TGTGCCAGCAGCAGCCGGGACAGGGGAAGTCTGCATTTT.

Remarks on this clonotype: Lacking the conserved final phenylalanine or tryptophan, this CDR3 likely reflects a read error. The chain uses TRBV4-2 and TRBJ2-7; weak D call: TRBD2 (6 bases). This CDR3 comprises 17 residues. From germline, CDR1 is LGHNA and CDR2 YNFKEQ. The V end lost 0 bases, the J end lost 1 base, and 16 bases lay between the germline ends. The CDR3 DNA reads TGTGCCAGCAGCCAAGATAGTGGTAGCGCGGGGTCCTACGAGCAGTACTTA. This gives the protein CASSQDSGSAGSYEQYL.

A word on this clonotype: Since no conserved phenylalanine or tryptophan closes the CDR3, a read error is the likely cause. It is unclear where the CDR3 begins or ends on the DNA, so no DNA is shown, and the CDR3 is as TCRdb lists it. V usage is TRBV11-2 and J usage is TRBJ2-1. The CDR3 is 13 amino acids long, termini counted. Germline CDR1 reads SGHAT; CDR2 reads FQNNGV. CDR3 sequence: CAGSLNDAYEQLS.

The chain recombines TRBV11-2 with TRBJ2-3, with 8 positions matching TRBD2. The CDR3 loop spans 18 amino acids. CDR1 and CDR2 (germline): SGHAT, FQNNGV. Unmatched junction bases numbered 15, after V lost 2 bases and J lost 5 bases. The CDR3 bases are TGTGCCAGCAGCTTAACTAGTAGCGGGATGGCGGGGCAAGATACGCAGTATTTT. It yields the protein CASSLTSSGMAGQDTQYF.

With respect to this clonotype: The junction departs from germline at one end; a sequencing error may be responsible. The V and J genes are TRBV6-1 and TRBJ1-6; 10 bases map to TRBD1. The CDR3 sequence is 14 residues long. Germline lookup yields CDR1 MNHNS and CDR2 SASEGT. Here the CDR3 reads CASTEGTGVSPLHF. For the CDR3, the DNA is TGTGCTAGCACTGAGGGGACAGGGGTTTCACCCCTCCACTTT.

This clonotype was counted a single time. One junction end does not reproduce the germline sequence, and a read error may be involved. The chain has TRBV29-1 and TRBJ1-4; D is perhaps TRBD1 (6 bases). The CDR3 has 15 amino acids. Germline CDR1 is SQVTM and CDR2 is ANQGSEA. The CDR3 spells CSVEALEQGDEKLFF. DNA for the CDR3: TGCAGCGTTGAAGCCCTGGAACAGGGTGATGAAAAGCTGTTTTTT.